These 22 T cell receptor beta chains were sequenced from one sample in a study of blood T cell repertoires in COVID-19. Clones were sequenced by immunoSEQ multiplex PCR, and TCRdb holds only the in-frame ones, with some missing. This table has around 150,000 clones, about 86% appearing once. Sequenced sample: peripheral blood. These receptors were obtained from a man in his 70s with acute or convalescent COVID-19.

The J gene is TRBJ1-4, the V gene TRBV5-4; D is ambiguous. Germline assignment: CDR1 SGHNT and CDR2 YYREEE (reference sequence). V was cut by 3 bases and J by 7 bases, with 13 bases left in between. This CDR3 spans 14 amino acids. CDR3 in DNA: TGTGCCAGCAGCTCCGGTGGTAGGAGTGAAAAACTGTTTTTT. Amino acids: CASSSGGRSEKLFF.

The table lists this clone with a count of one. The chain carries TRBV29-1 and TRBJ2-1, with D perhaps matching TRBD2 (7 bases). Deletions cut 6 bases from V and 5 bases from J, with 14 bases between. In germline, CDR1 is SQVTM, CDR2 ANQGSEA. The CDR3 has 13 residues. CDR3 loop: CSVQRGGNNEQFF. In DNA, the CDR3 is TGCAGCGTGCAGAGGGGGGGTAACAATGAGCAGTTCTTC.

The chain carries TRBV19 and TRBJ1-1; the D is unclear. Looked up from germline, CDR1 is LNHDA and CDR2 is SQIVND (reference sequence). The length of the CDR3 is 15 residues. Between the trimmed V and J ends, which lost 3 bases and 1 base, there was a span of 12 bases. The CDR3 loop is CASSMVGAENTEAFF. The CDR3 DNA reads as TGTGCCAGTAGTATGGTGGGAGCCGAGAACACTGAAGCTTTCTTT. Supplemented by reference TRBV19 and TRBJ1-1, the full variable domain reads DGGITQSPKYLFRKEGQNVTLSCEQNLNHDAMYWYRQDPGQGLRLIYYSQIVNDFQKGDIAEGYSVSREKKESFPLTVTSAQKNPTAFYLCASSMVGAENTEAFFGQGTRLTVV.

CDR3 DNA: TGCGCCAGCAGCCAAGACTGGAACACTGAAGCTTTCTTT. Translation gives CASSQDWNTEAFF. The V call is TRBV5-1, the J call TRBJ1-1; D uncertain. The germline gives CDR1 SGHRS, CDR2 YFSETQ. Trimming took off 4 bases at V and 1 base at J, with 8 bases between the two ends. This CDR3 spans 13 amino acids.

The rearrangement links TRBV30 to TRBJ2-5; tentatively, D is TRBD2 (6 bases). Germline CDR1 reads GTSNPN; CDR2 reads SVGIG (reference sequence). The CDR3 totals 13 residues. The V end lost 5 bases, the J end lost 2 bases, and 12 bases lay between the germline ends. The CDR3 DNA reads TGTGCCTGGGAAGGGCGGGGACAAGAGACCCAGTACTTC. Translated, it gives CAWEGRGQETQYF.

The V gene is TRBV19, the J gene TRBJ1-2; D gene uncertain. The CDR3 has 12 residues. CDR1 is LNHDA, CDR2 SQIVND, per germline (reference sequence). Trimming removed 5 bases at V and 8 bases at J, with 12 bases between. The CDR3 DNA reads as TGTGCCAGTAGTGAGGGAACGGGGGGCTACACCTTC. This sequence encodes CASSEGTGGYTF. Filled out from reference TRBV19 and TRBJ1-2, the complete variable domain reads DGGITQSPKYLFRKEGQNVTLSCEQNLNHDAMYWYRQDPGQGLRLIYYSQIVNDFQKGDIAEGYSVSREKKESFPLTVTSAQKNPTAFYLCASSEGTGGYTFGSGTRLTVV.

In DNA, the CDR3 is TGTGCCAGCAGCACGTCCGGGACAGGGGATGAAAAACTGTTTTTT. This translates into CASSTSGTGDEKLFF. This sequence joins TRBV5-6 and TRBJ1-4; TRBD1 agrees at 10 bases. The CDR3 contains 15 residues. Germline V gene lookup returns CDR1 SGHDT and CDR2 YYEEEE. V shed 4 bases and J 6 bases; nucleotides not matched to a gene: 6.

The rearrangement uses TRBV9 and TRBJ2-2; D not resolved. V was cut by 0 bases and J by 7 bases, with 4 bases left in between. The CDR3 is 12 residues long. CDR1 and CDR2 from the germline V gene are SGDLS and YYNGEE. The CDR3: CASSVGVGELFF. The CDR3 DNA is TGTGCCAGCAGCGTAGGAGTCGGGGAGCTGTTTTTT.

V usage is TRBV7-2 and J usage is TRBJ2-3; TRBD2 matches 13 bases. Germline CDR1 and CDR2: SGHTA and FQGNSA. The CDR3 sequence is 18 residues long. V was pared by 2 bases and J by 3 bases, with 8 bases of the junction left unmatched. CDR3 DNA: TGTGCCAGCAGCTTAACTAGCGGGAGGGGTATAGGGACAGATACGCAGTATTTT. Translation gives CASSLTSGRGIGTDTQYF.

V usage is TRBV3-1 (or the pseudogene TRBV3-2) and J usage is TRBJ2-1, with 11 positions matching TRBD2. Germline CDR1 and CDR2: LGHDT and YNNKEL (reference sequence). Unmatched junction bases numbered 6, after V lost 4 bases and J lost 7 bases. The CDR3 has 15 residues. CDR3 sequence reads: CASSPGTSGTNEQFF. CDR3 nucleotide sequence: TGTGCCAGCAGCCCTGGGACTAGCGGAACAAATGAGCAGTTCTTC.

J is TRBJ1-5 and V is TRBV28; 7 bases are a match to TRBD1. Germline CDR1 MDHEN, CDR2 SYDVKM. With V trimmed by 5 bases and J by 1 base, 5 bases remained unmatched. There are 15 residues in the CDR3. DNA of the CDR3: TGTGCCAGCAGTGGGGCAGGGGGGAGCAATCAGCCCCAGCATTTT. Protein product: CASSGAGGSNQPQHF.

V usage is TRBV18 and J usage is TRBJ1-6; 9 bases line up with TRBD1. With V trimmed by 1 base and J by 7 bases, 2 bases remained unmatched. The CDR3 totals 15 residues. The V gene's germline CDR1 is KGHSH and CDR2 LQKENI. CDR3 protein: CASSPRTGENSPLHF. The CDR3 DNA sequence: TGTGCCAGCTCACCACGGACAGGGGAGAATTCACCCCTCCACTTT.

This sequence joins TRBV10-3 and TRBJ1-2; D is undetermined. CDR3 length equals 12 residues. Germline V gene lookup returns CDR1 ENHRY and CDR2 SYGVKD. V was cut by 2 bases and J by 8 bases, with 9 bases left in between. The CDR3 sequence: CAISERREGYTF. The CDR3 coding sequence is TGTGCCATCAGTGAGAGGCGGGAAGGCTACACCTTC.

This sequence joins TRBV28 and TRBJ2-7, with D maybe TRBD2 (6 bases). Germline lookup yields CDR1 MDHEN and CDR2 SYDVKM. The CDR3 has 13 residues. V gave up 2 bases and J gave up 2 bases, with 7 bases separating them. CDR3 protein: CASSLREPYEQYF. In nucleotides, the CDR3 is TGTGCCAGCAGTTTACGGGAGCCCTACGAGCAGTACTTC.

The V call is TRBV6-5, the J call TRBJ2-5; D may be TRBD1 (6 bases). Germline V gene lookup returns CDR1 MNHEY and CDR2 SVGAGI. Deletions cut 6 bases from V and 1 base from J, with 12 bases between. This CDR3 spans 14 amino acids. In nucleotides, the CDR3 is TGTGCCAGCAGGGCAGGGGCAATCCAAGAGACCCAGTACTTC. Amino acid sequence: CASRAGAIQETQYF.

In its sample, this clone was seen once. The V call is TRBV3-1 (or the pseudogene TRBV3-2), the J call TRBJ2-1, with TRBD2 matching 11 bases. Germline V CDR1 and CDR2: LGHDT, YNNKEL (reference sequence). The junction had 8 bases not matched to a gene; V was cut back by 4 bases and J by 6 bases. This CDR3 spans 16 amino acids. The CDR3 DNA is TGTGCCAGCAGCCCTCTCCCGGGACTAGCGGTCAATGAGCAGTTCTTC. This translates into CASSPLPGLAVNEQFF.

Turning to this clone: This sequence may be a read error, since a much larger clone differs from it by one base. Other DNA variants within this sample encode the same CDR3. The chain combines TRBV7-2 with TRBJ2-7; the match to TRBD2 covers 13 bases. The J segment lost 0 bases and the V segment lost 5 bases, leaving 1 base of the junction unmatched. Germline CDR1 is SGHTA and CDR2 is FQGNSA. This CDR3 has 15 residues. This CDR3 is CASSRTSGSSYEQYF. CDR3 bases: TGTGCCAGCAGCCGGACTAGCGGGAGCTCCTACGAGCAGTACTTC.

This clone was detected only a few times. The DNA of the CDR3 is TGCAGCGTGAAAGGGCTAGGGGACACCGGGGAGCTGTTTTTT. This encodes CSVKGLGDTGELFF. The chain recombines TRBV29-1 with TRBJ2-2; the D gene is possibly TRBD1 (5 bases). CDR1 and CDR2 from the germline V gene are SQVTM and ANQGSEA. Deletions cut 6 bases from V and 3 bases from J, with 14 bases between. There are 14 residues in the CDR3.

The chain employs TRBV25-1 and TRBJ1-2, with 8 bases aligning to TRBD1. V lost 5 bases, J lost 2 bases, and 7 bases stayed unmatched. The CDR3 is made up of 15 amino acids. CDR1 is MGHDK and CDR2 is SYGVNS in the germline V gene. The CDR3 coding sequence is TGTGCCAGCAGTCCAAACAGGGGGGCAAACTATGGCTACACCTTC. It specifies CASSPNRGANYGYTF.

This clone was counted between two and nine times. The chain couples TRBV29-1 to TRBJ2-2, with 7 bases aligning to TRBD1. This CDR3 comprises 12 residues. CDR1 and CDR2 (germline): SQVTM, ANQGSEA. The V gene end was trimmed by 6 bases and the J gene end by 5 bases; junction bases not matched to a gene: 3. The CDR3 loop reads CSVRQGTGELFF. Here the CDR3 DNA reads TGCAGCGTCCGACAGGGTACCGGGGAGCTGTTTTTT.

In its sample, this clone was seen once. This chain joins TRBV9 and TRBJ2-3, with D maybe TRBD2 (5 bases). Trimming stripped 0 bases from V and 2 bases from J, with 10 bases between. The CDR3 length is 15 residues. Germline V gene data show CDR1 as SGDLS and CDR2 as YYNGEE. CDR3 bases: TGTGCCAGCAGCGTAGCCGGGATCCTCACAGATACGCAGTATTTT. It codes for CASSVAGILTDTQYF.

The table lists this clone with a count of one. The gene calls are TRBV28 and TRBJ1-5; TRBD1 matches at 12 bases. In germline, CDR1 is MDHEN, CDR2 SYDVKM. V was pared by 4 bases and J by 6 bases, with 4 bases of the junction left unmatched. This CDR3 has 15 residues. This CDR3 is CASSSGQGAGQPQHF. CDR3 bases: TGTGCCAGCAGTTCGGGACAGGGGGCCGGTCAGCCCCAGCATTTT.